These T cell receptor beta chains were read from a single sample in a study of cytomegalovirus exposure and HLA in healthy donors. The protocol was immunoSEQ multiplex PCR, while the TCRdb copy is restricted to in-frame clones and leaves out a portion. This repertoire shows roughly 130,000 clones, about 72% found once; its top ten account for roughly 1.6%. The source material was PBMCs. These receptors were collected from a man younger than 40 in good health and CMV-seropositive. The CDR3 runs from the conserved cysteine through the conserved F or W. Each record gives: clone size, J gene, V gene, D gene, CDR3 protein, CDR3 DNA. A D gene is named only where the DNA matches it firmly. Not every row has a clone size; where given, it reads once, few, many or a size class.

few TRBJ1-5 TRBV13 TRBD1 CASSLTRTGSNQPQHF TGTGCCAGCAGCCTGACGAGGACAGGGAGCAATCAGCCCCAGCATTTT
few TRBJ2-3 TRBV10-3 . CAISTGFTDTQYF TGTGCCATCAGTACAGGGTTCACAGATACGCAGTATTTT
. TRBJ2-4 TRBV5-1 TRBD1 CASSPGQGGIQYF TGCGCCAGCAGCCCGGGACAGGGTGGCATTCAGTACTTC
. TRBJ2-3 TRBV10-3 TRBD1 CAIRAGTGKGPDTQYF TGTGCCATCAGGGCCGGGACAGGAAAAGGTCCAGATACGCAGTATTTT
. TRBJ2-3 TRBV2 . CASSQATDTQYF TGTGCCAGCAGCCAGGCGACAGATACGCAGTATTTT
. TRBJ2-7 TRBV5-1 . CASSFRGRGYEQYF TGCGCCAGCAGCTTCCGGGGCAGGGGTTACGAGCAGTACTTC
. TRBJ1-1 TRBV9 . CASSVDSMGSANTEAFF TGTGCCAGCAGCGTAGACTCTATGGGCTCGGCGAACACTGAAGCTTTCTTT
. TRBJ1-3 TRBV28 . CASYQASGNTIYF TGTGCCAGCTATCAGGCCTCTGGAAACACCATATATTTT
. TRBJ2-7 TRBV19 TRBD1 CASWDRASYEQYF TGTGCCAGTTGGGACAGGGCGTCCTACGAGCAGTACTTC
. TRBJ2-2 TRBV4-3 TRBD1 CASSRDRRGAGELFF TGCGCCAGCAGCCGGGACAGGAGAGGCGCCGGGGAGCTGTTTTTT
. TRBJ2-7 TRBV6-5 TRBD1 CASSYPTGGTAYEQYF TGTGCCAGCAGTTACCCGACAGGGGGTACAGCCTACGAGCAGTACTTC
. TRBJ2-1 TRBV28 . CASSLIDTGYNEQFF TGTGCCAGCAGTTTAATAGACACGGGATACAATGAGCAGTTCTTC
. TRBJ2-7 TRBV18 TRBD1 CASSPTTGVEQYF TGTGCCAGCTCACCGACGACAGGGGTCGAGCAGTACTTC
few TRBJ2-7 TRBV10-3 . CAISGGSKELPLSYEQYF TGTGCCATCAGTGGCGGCTCGAAAGAACTTCCTTTATCCTACGAGCAGTACTTC
once TRBJ2-7 TRBV25-1 . CASSEGGEQYF TGTGCCAGCAGTGAGGGGGGCGAGCAGTACTTC
. TRBJ2-7 TRBV5-6 . CASSTYYEQYF TGTGCCAGCAGCACCTACTACGAGCAGTACTTC
. TRBJ2-7 TRBV28 TRBD1 CASTGSGTGDYEQYF TGTGCCAGCACCGGATCCGGGACAGGAGACTACGAGCAGTACTTC
. TRBJ1-3 TRBV7-3 . CASSLSGGRDGNTIYF TGTGCCAGCAGCTTATCGGGGGGGCGCGATGGAAACACCATATATTTT
. TRBJ2-5 TRBV27 . CASSWSGETQYF TGTGCCAGCAGTTGGTCAGGCGAGACCCAGTACTTC
. TRBJ2-5 TRBV6-6 . CASSGNSQETQYF TGTGCCAGCAGTGGTAACAGCCAAGAGACCCAGTACTTC
. TRBJ1-1 TRBV28 . CASLKQWPNTEAFF TGTGCCAGCCTTAAACAGTGGCCCAACACTGAAGCTTTCTTT
. TRBJ2-7 TRBV7-9 . CASSDYGTSYEQYF TGTGCCAGCAGCGACTACGGAACCTCCTACGAGCAGTACTTC
. TRBJ1-5 TRBV7-9 . CASSLPEQPQHF TGTGCCAGCAGCTTACCAGAACAGCCCCAGCATTTT
. TRBJ1-4 TRBV4-3 . CASSQDTTGGEKLFF TGCGCCAGCAGCCAAGATACCACAGGTGGGGAAAAACTGTTTTTT
. TRBJ2-3 TRBV29-1 TRBD2 CSVGVLAGNWYDTQYF TGCAGCGTTGGTGTTTTAGCGGGAAATTGGTACGATACGCAGTATTTT
once TRBJ2-2 TRBV5-6 . CASIWGGGSYTGELFF .
few TRBJ1-6 TRBV10-2 TRBD1 CASRTGNTNSPLHF TGCGCCAGCAGGACAGGGAATACAAATTCACCCCTCCACTTT
. TRBJ1-4 TRBV5-1 . CASSLIAGEGEKLFF TGCGCCAGCAGCTTAATCGCAGGGGAGGGTGAAAAACTGTTTTTT
. TRBJ2-1 TRBV29-1 . CSVVRLEQFF TGCAGCGTTGTGCGTCTTGAGCAGTTCTTC
. TRBJ1-1 TRBV7-3 . CASSLSPGNTEAFF TGTGCCAGCAGCTTGTCCCCAGGGAACACTGAAGCTTTCTTT
. TRBJ1-5 TRBV5-6 . CASSLQGNQPQHF TGTGCCAGCAGCTTGCAGGGCAATCAGCCCCAGCATTTT
. TRBJ1-1 TRBV2 . CATPDGPMRDTEAFF TGTGCCACCCCTGACGGACCCATGAGGGACACTGAAGCTTTCTTT
. TRBJ2-6 TRBV2 . CASSGGSRSGANVLTF TGTGCCAGCAGTGGGGGCTCTCGCTCTGGGGCCAACGTCCTGACTTTC
. TRBJ2-7 TRBV19 TRBD1 CASSRETAGTGGHEQYF TGTGCCAGTAGTAGAGAAACCGCCGGGACAGGGGGCCACGAGCAGTACTTC
. TRBJ1-4 TRBV29-1 . CSAQEGTTNEKLFF TGCAGCGCCCAGGAGGGTACAACTAATGAAAAACTGTTTTTT
. TRBJ2-3 TRBV4-3 TRBD2 CASSVGLANADTQYF TGCGCCAGCTCAGTCGGACTAGCGAACGCAGATACGCAGTATTTT
. TRBJ2-3 TRBV7-3 . CASSRQAFTDTQYF TGTGCCAGCAGCCGCCAGGCTTTCACAGATACGCAGTATTTT
. TRBJ1-2 TRBV28 . CASSLRARGHGYTF TGTGCCAGCAGTTTAAGGGCCAGGGGCCATGGCTACACCTTC
few TRBJ2-2 TRBV25-1 TRBD1 CASSELGGRGNTGELFF TGTGCCAGCAGTGAATTAGGGGGCAGGGGGAACACCGGGGAGCTGTTTTTT
. TRBJ2-2 TRBV2 . CASSEAGYTGELFF TGTGCCAGCAGTGAAGCCGGGTACACCGGGGAGCTGTTTTTT
. TRBJ1-1 TRBV5-1 . CASSPGWETEAFF TGCGCCAGCAGCCCAGGTTGGGAGACTGAAGCTTTCTTT
. TRBJ2-7 TRBV6-5 . CASKVGGWGYEQYF TGTGCCAGCAAGGTGGGAGGATGGGGCTACGAGCAGTACTTC
. TRBJ1-5 TRBV5-6 TRBD1 CASSPSTGLQPQHF TGTGCCAGCAGCCCGTCGACAGGGCTTCAGCCCCAGCATTTT
few TRBJ2-7 TRBV6-6 . CASSYSIQLTYEQYF TGTGCCAGCAGTTACTCGATCCAACTTACCTACGAGCAGTACTTC
few TRBJ1-1 TRBV6-5 . CASSYARPNRPRNSFF TGTGCCAGCAGTTACGCTCGACCCAACAGGCCCCGGAATTCTTTCTTT
once TRBJ2-3 TRBV5-1 . CASSLARGTDTQYF TGCGCCAGCAGCTTGGCTCGGGGAACAGATACGCAGTATTTT
. TRBJ2-1 TRBV19 TRBD1 CASSIVWGQGHEQFF TGTGCCAGTAGTATAGTTTGGGGACAGGGGCATGAGCAGTTCTTC
. TRBJ1-2 TRBV5-4 . CASSLAPQGMTNPYTF TGTGCCAGCAGCTTGGCCCCACAGGGTATGACTAATCCTTACACCTTC
. TRBJ2-7 TRBV15 TRBD2 CATSRKGQTSGRFEQYF TGTGCCACCAGCAGAAAGGGACAGACTAGCGGGAGGTTTGAGCAGTACTTC
once TRBJ2-1 TRBV2 TRBD2 CASSPTSGRNNEQFF TGTGCCAGCAGTCCGACTAGCGGGAGAAACAATGAGCAGTTCTTC
. TRBJ1-5 TRBV6-5 . CASSRDRDQPQHF TGTGCCAGCAGCCGCGACAGAGATCAGCCCCAGCATTTT
few TRBJ1-1 TRBV28 . CASSASNRETEAFF TGTGCCAGCAGTGCATCTAACAGGGAAACTGAAGCTTTCTTT
few TRBJ2-3 TRBV28 . CASSLRATDTQYF TGTGCCAGCAGTTTAAGAGCAACAGATACGCAGTATTTT
. TRBJ2-1 TRBV5-5 . CASNLEPYNEQFF TGTGCCAGCAACTTGGAGCCCTACAATGAGCAGTTCTTC